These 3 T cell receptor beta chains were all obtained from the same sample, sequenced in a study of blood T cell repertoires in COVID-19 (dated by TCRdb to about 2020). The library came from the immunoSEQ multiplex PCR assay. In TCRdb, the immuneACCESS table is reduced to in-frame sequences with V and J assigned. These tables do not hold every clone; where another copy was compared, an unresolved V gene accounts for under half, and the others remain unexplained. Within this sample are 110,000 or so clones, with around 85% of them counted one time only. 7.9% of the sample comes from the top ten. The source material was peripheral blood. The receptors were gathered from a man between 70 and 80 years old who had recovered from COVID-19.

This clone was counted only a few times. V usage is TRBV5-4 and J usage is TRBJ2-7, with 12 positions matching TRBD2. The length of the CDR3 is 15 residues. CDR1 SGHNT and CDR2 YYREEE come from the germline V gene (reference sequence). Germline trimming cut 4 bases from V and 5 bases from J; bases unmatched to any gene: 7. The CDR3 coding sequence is TGTGCCAGCAGCATCCGACTAGCGGGAGTCAACGAGCAGTACTTC. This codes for CASSIRLAGVNEQYF.

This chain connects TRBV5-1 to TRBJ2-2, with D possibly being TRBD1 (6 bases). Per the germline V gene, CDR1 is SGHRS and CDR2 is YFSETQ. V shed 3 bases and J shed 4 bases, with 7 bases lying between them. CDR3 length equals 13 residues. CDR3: CASSSQGTGELFF. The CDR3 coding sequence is TGCGCCAGCAGCTCACAGGGCACCGGGGAGCTGTTTTTT. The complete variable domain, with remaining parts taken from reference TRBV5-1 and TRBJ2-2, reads KAGVTQTPRYLIKTRGQQVTLSCSPISGHRSVSWYQQTPGQGLQFLFEYFSETQRNKGNFPGRFSGRQFSNSRSEMNVSTLELGDSALYLCASSSQGTGELFFGEGSRLTVL.

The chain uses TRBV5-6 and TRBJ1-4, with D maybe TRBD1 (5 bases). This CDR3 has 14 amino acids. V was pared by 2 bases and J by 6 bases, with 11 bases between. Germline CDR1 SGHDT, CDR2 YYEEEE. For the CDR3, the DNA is TGTGCCAGCAGCTTCAGGGATACCTATGAAAAACTGTTTTTT. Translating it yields CASSFRDTYEKLFF.